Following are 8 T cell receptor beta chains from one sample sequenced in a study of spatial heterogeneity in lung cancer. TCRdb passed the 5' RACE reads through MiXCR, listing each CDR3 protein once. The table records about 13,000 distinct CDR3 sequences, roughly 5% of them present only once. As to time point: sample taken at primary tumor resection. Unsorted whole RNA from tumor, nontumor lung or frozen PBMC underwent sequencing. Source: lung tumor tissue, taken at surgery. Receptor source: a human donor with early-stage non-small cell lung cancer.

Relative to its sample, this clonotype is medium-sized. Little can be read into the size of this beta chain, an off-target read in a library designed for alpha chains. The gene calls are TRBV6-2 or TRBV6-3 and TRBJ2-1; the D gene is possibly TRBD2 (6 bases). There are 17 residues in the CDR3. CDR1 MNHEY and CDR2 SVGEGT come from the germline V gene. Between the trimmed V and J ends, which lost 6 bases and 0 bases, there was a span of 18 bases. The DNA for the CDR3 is TGTGCCAGCAGATGGGGAGCGGGTAGGAGCTCCTACAATGAGCAGTTCTTC. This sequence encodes CASRWGAGRSSYNEQFF.

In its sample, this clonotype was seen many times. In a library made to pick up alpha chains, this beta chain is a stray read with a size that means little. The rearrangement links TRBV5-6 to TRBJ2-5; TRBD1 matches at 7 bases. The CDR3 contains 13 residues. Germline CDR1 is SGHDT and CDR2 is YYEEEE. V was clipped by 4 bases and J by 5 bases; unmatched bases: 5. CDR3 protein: CASSRTGVETQYF. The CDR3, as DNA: TGTGCCAGCAGCCGGACAGGCGTCGAGACCCAGTACTTC.

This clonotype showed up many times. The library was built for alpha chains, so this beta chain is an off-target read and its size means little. DNA for the CDR3: TGTGCCAGCAGCCAAGATAGTCCCCAATTCTACAATGAGCAGTTCTTC. Its translation: CASSQDSPQFYNEQFF. The chain couples TRBV14 to TRBJ2-1, with unresolved D. Trimming removed 0 bases from V and 3 bases from J, with 12 bases in between. Germline CDR1 and CDR2: SGHDN and FVKESK. This CDR3 is 16 amino acids long.

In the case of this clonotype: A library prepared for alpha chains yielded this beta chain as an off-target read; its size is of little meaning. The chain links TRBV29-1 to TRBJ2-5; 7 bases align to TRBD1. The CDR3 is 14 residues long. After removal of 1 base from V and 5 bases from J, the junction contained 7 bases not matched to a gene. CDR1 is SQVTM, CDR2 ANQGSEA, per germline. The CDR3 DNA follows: TGCAGCGTTGAAGGAGAACAGGGGTACGAGACCCAGTACTTC. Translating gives CSVEGEQGYETQYF.

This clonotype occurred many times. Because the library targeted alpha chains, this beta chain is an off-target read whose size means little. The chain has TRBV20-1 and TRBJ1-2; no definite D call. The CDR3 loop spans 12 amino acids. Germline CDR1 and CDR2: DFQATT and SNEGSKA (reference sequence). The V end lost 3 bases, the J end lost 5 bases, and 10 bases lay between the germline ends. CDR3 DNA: TGCAGTGCTAGTAGTTCCTCTTATGGCTACACCTTC. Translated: CSASSSSYGYTF.

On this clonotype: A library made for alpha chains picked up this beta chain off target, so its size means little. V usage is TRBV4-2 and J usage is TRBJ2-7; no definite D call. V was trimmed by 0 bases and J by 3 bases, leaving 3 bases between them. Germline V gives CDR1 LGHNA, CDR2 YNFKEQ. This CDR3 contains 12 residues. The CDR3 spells CASSQDSYEQYF. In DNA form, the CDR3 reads TGTGCCAGCAGCCAAGACAGCTACGAGCAGTACTTC.

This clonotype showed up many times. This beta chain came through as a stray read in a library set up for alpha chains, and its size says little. CDR3 residues: CASTITPLESNEQFF. DNA for the CDR3: TGTGCCAGCACCATTACCCCGCTAGAATCCAATGAGCAGTTCTTC. V and J are TRBV11-2 and TRBJ2-1; no definite D call. Germline CDR1 SGHAT, CDR2 FQNNGV. The CDR3 extends over 15 amino acids. V was pared by 7 bases and J by 6 bases, with 19 bases between. The entire variable domain, with the rest obtained from reference TRBV11-2 and TRBJ2-1, is as follows: EAGVAQSPRYKIIEKRQSVAFWCNPISGHATLYWYQQILGQGPKLLIQFQNNGVVDDSQLPKDRFSAERLKGVDSTLKIQPAKLEDSAVYLCASTITPLESNEQFFGPGTRLTVL.

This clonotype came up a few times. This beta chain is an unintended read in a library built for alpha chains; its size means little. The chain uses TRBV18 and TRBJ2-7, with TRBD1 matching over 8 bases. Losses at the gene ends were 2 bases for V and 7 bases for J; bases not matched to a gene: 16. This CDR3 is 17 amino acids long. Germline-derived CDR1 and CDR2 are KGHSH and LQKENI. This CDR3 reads CASSPGLPGTGVGEQYF. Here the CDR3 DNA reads TGTGCCAGCTCACCAGGCTTACCCGGGACAGGCGTGGGGGAGCAGTACTTC.